The sequence of this TCR beta chain was determined in a study of shared clonotypes between healthy human individuals. Adults of Caucasian background living in Nashville, Tennessee made up all donors. Subsets obtained from CD4+ cells comprised CD45RA+ naive and CD45RA-negative memory cells. Points from the study as a whole: In general, naive subsets displayed greater estimated richness than memory subsets did. Relative to their counterparts shared across all four donors, non-shared clonotypes exhibited diminished generation probabilities.

About this clone itself: Its matching antigen is unknown.

Method: immunoSEQ multiplex PCR; TCRdb's copy keeps in-frame clones and lacks some. The sample yields around 2.5 million clones, roughly 93% seen once. In germline, CDR1 is KGHSH, CDR2 LQKENI. The CDR3 contains 14 residues. The J segment lost 5 bases and the V segment lost 3 bases, leaving 6 bases of the junction unmatched. This receptor was obtained from a man aged 18 to 30 in good health. Some clones in this sample may be carry-over from other donors' samples. The chain employs TRBV18 and TRBJ2-5; 7 bases map to TRBD2. The source material was naive CD4+ T cells from PBMCs. Documented subset: CD45RA+ positively selected. This chain's CDR3 is CASSPLAEKETQYF. DNA for the CDR3: TGTGCCAGCTCACCCCTAGCGGAGAAGGAGACCCAGTACTTC.